This TCR beta chain was retrieved from a study of blood T cells in healthy people across ages. Study-level points and caveats: One million T cells yielded diversity estimates that were considered underestimates.

The CDR3 loop spans 12 amino acids. In germline, CDR1 is SQVTM, CDR2 ANQGSEA. Next came a second PCR, run for about 7 to 12 cycles, which used a sample-barcoded 5' primer along with a J-beta primer mix. TCRdb reanalysed the 5' RACE reads using MiXCR and keeps one entry per CDR3 protein. This sample has some 860,000 distinct CDR3 sequences, with 56% found just once. In the case of this clonotype: The antigen is not known.

This sequence joins TRBV29-1 and TRBJ1-5; no clear D. This clonotype originated in a man between 35 and 55 years old in good health. Sequencing was done on a sample of blood. The CDR3 loop is CNPAVRYQPQHF. In nucleotides, the CDR3 is TGCAACCCCGCGGTAAGATATCAGCCCCAGCATTTT.